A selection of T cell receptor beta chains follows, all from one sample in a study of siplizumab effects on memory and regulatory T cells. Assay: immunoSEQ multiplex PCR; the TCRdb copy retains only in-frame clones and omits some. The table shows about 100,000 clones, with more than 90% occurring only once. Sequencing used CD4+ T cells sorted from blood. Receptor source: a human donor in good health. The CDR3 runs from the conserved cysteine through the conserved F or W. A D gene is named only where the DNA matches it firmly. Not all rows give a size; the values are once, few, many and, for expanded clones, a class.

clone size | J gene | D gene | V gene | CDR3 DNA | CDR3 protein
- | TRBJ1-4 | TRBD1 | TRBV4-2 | TGTGCCAGCAGCCAAGATCCAGGACAGGTCCTTAATGAAAAACTGTTTTTT | CASSQDPGQVLNEKLFF
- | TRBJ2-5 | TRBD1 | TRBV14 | TGTGCCAGCAGCCAGGCAGGGGGCGGACGGACCCAGTACTTC | CASSQAGGGRTQYF
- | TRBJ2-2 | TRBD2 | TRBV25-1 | TGTGCCAGCACTCGGGGGGGCGTCACCGGGGAGCTGTTTTTT | CASTRGGVTGELFF
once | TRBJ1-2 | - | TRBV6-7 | TGTGCCAGCAGTTACTCCAGGGGCAGGTATGGCTACACCTTC | CASSYSRGRYGYTF
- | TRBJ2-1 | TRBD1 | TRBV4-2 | TGTGCCACCCGGGACAGGGGTTTGAATGAGCAGTTCTTC | CATRDRGLNEQFF
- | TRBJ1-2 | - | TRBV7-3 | TGTGCCAGCAGCCCTCGGGACGGCTATGGCTACACCTTC | CASSPRDGYGYTF
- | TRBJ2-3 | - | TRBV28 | TGTGCCAGCAGTTTAGGATATACGCAGTATTTT | CASSLGYTQYF
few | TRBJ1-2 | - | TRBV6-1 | TGTGCCAGCAGTGAAGGATTAGGCTATGGCTACACCTTC | CASSEGLGYGYTF
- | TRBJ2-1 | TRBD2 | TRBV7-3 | TGTGCCAGCAGCTCCCCGGGACTAGCTAACAATGAGCAGTTCTTC | CASSSPGLANNEQFF
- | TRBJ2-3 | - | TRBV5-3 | TGTGCCAGAAGCTTGGAGGGGGGAAGCACAGATACGCAGTATTTT | CARSLEGGSTDTQYF
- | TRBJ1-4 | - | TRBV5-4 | TGTGCCAGCAGCGATACAGGTTTTGGTTTGGCGAGTATAAAACTGTTTTTT | CASSDTGFGLASIKLFF
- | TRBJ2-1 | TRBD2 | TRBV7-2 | TGTGCCAGCAGCACTCGGACTAGCGGGGGAGATGAGCAGTTCTTC | CASSTRTSGGDEQFF
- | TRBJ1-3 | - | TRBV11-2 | TGTGCCAGCAGCTTTCCAGTTCGTGGAAACACCATATATTTT | CASSFPVRGNTIYF
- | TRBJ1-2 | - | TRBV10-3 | TGTGCCATCAGTGCGGGACCATCCGACGGCTACACCTTC | CAISAGPSDGYTF
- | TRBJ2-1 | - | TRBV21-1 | TGTGCCAGCAGCAAAGTGGGTTCCAATGAGCAGTTCTTC | CASSKVGSNEQFF
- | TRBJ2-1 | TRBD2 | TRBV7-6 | TGTGCCAGCAGCTTAGCACTAGCGGGGTACGGCAATGAGCAGTTCTTC | CASSLALAGYGNEQFF
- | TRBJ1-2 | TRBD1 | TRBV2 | TGTGCCAGCAGTGAAGCGCGACAGGGTGACTATGGCTACACCTTC | CASSEARQGDYGYTF
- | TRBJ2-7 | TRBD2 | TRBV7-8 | TGTGCCAGCAGCCGACGGACTAGCCGGGACTACGAGCAGTACTTC | CASSRRTSRDYEQYF
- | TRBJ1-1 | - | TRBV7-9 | TGTGCCAGCAGCCACACCGGGGGAGAAGCTTTCTTT | CASSHTGGEAFF
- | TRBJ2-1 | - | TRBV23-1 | TGCGCCAGGAAGGGCATCCGAGAAGAGCAGTTCTTC | CARKGIREEQFF
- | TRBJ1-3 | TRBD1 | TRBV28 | TGTGCCAGCAACGACAGGGGCAGCTCTGGAAACACCATATATTTT | CASNDRGSSGNTIYF
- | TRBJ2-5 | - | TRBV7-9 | TGTGCCAGCAGGTTGGGGGAGACCCAGTACTTC | CASRLGETQYF
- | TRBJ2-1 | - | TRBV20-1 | TGCAGTGCTGAGAACTACAATGAGCAGTTCTTC | CSAENYNEQFF
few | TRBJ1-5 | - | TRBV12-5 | TGTGCTAGTGGTCATACAGGGTCAGCTCTTCAGCCCCAGCATTTT | CASGHTGSALQPQHF
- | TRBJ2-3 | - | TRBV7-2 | TGTGCCAGCAGTCTTATCCCAGATACGCAGTATTTT | CASSLIPDTQYF
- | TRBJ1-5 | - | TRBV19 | TGTGCCAGTAACCGCGTCCCCCAGGGTTATGAGCCCCAGCATTTT | CASNRVPQGYEPQHF
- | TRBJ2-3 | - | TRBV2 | TGTGCCAGCAGGCCCGCTGGGACAGATACGCAGTATTTT | CASRPAGTDTQYF
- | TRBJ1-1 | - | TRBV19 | TGTGCCAGTAGTCCACTGAGAGGGGGAAACACTGAAGCTTTCTTT | CASSPLRGGNTEAFF
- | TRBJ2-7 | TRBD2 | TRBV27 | TGTGCCAGCAGTTTAAGGGGTGGGACCGCTGTGGGGACTGTGCGGGGGATCTCCTACGAGCAGTACTTC | CASSLRGGTAVGTVRGISYEQYF
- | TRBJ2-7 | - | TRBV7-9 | TGTGCCAGCAGCCCCGGCAACTACGAGCAGTACTTC | CASSPGNYEQYF
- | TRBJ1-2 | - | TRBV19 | TGTGCCAGTAGTATAGGGGGGACCTATGGCTACACCTTC | CASSIGGTYGYTF
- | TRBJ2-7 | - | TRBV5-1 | TGCGCCAGCAGCTTGGCCCAGGGTGGCGAGCAGTACTTC | CASSLAQGGEQYF
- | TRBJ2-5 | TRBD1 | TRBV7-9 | TGTGCCAGCAGGGAGACAGGGCGTCAAGAGACCCAGTACTTC | CASRETGRQETQYF
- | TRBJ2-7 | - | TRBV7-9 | TGTGCCAGCAGCTTAGACAGTAGCTCCTACGAGCAGTACTTC | CASSLDSSSYEQYF
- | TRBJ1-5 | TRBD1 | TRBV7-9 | TGTGCCAGCAGCGAACAGGGGGGCGGGCCCCAGCATTTT | CASSEQGGGPQHF
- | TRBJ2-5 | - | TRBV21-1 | TGTGCCAGCAGCAATCAGGGGTGGCAAGAGACCCAGTACTTC | CASSNQGWQETQYF
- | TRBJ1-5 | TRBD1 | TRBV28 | TGTGCCAGCAGTCCTGACGTCGACAGGGGTAATCAGCCCCAGCATTTT | CASSPDVDRGNQPQHF
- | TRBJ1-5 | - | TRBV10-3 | TGTGCCATCAGTGAGTTCGGTGATCAGCCCCAGCATTTT | CAISEFGDQPQHF
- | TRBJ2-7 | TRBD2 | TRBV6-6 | TGTGCCAGCAGTTACTCGGTGGGAGGGGTGTACCACGAGCAGTACTTC | CASSYSVGGVYHEQYF
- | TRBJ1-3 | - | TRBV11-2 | TGTGCCAGCAGCCCCACCGGTTTTCCCATATATTTT | CASSPTGFPIYF
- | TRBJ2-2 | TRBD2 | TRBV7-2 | TGTGCCAGCAGCTTAGGGGGGACTAGTCCCGGGGAGCTGTTTTTT | CASSLGGTSPGELFF
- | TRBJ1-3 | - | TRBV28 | TGTGCCAGCAGTGAGGCGCCCAACTCTGGAAACACCATATATTTT | CASSEAPNSGNTIYF
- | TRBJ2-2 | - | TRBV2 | TGTGCCAGCAAGCTGGGGGCCAACACCGGGGAGCTGTTTTTT | CASKLGANTGELFF
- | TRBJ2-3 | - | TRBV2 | TGTGCCAGCAGACTAGCAATCACAGATACGCAGTATTTT | CASRLAITDTQYF
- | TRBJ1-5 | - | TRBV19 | TGTGCCAGTAGTATCCGGACAGGCAATCAGCCCCAGCATTTT | CASSIRTGNQPQHF
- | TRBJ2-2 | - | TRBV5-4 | TGTGCCAGCAGCTTGAGATCGGGTTCATCCGGGGAGCTGTTTTTT | CASSLRSGSSGELFF
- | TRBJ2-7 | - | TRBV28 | TGTGCCAGCAGTTCCTCTCCGGGACAACTTTCTGTCTGGACCTACGAGCAGTACTTC | CASSSSPGQLSVWTYEQYF
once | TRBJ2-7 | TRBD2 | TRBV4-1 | TGCGCCAGCAGCCCGGGGGGCTACGAGCAGTACTTC | CASSPGGYEQYF